The next 20 T cell receptor beta chains were all read from a single sample in a study of circulating CD8 cells and anti-PD-1 response in melanoma. The QIAseq Immune Repertoire TCR panel built the libraries from around 15 ng of total RNA. TCRdb re-called the reads through MiXCR, storing one row per CDR3 protein. The sample comprises under 250 distinct CDR3 sequences, under 12% of which are singletons, and approximately 80% rests with the top ten. From live CD3+CD8+TCRalphabeta+ cells, four PD-1 and/or TIGIT subsets were sorted. This specimen was CD8+ T cells from PBMCs, taken at baseline or after one month of anti-PD-1 therapy (not recorded which). These receptors all stem from a human donor with melanoma.

By proportion, this clonotype is large. CDR3 sequence reads: CSARGTGPQHF. CDR3 nucleotides: TGCAGTGCTAGAGGCACGGGGCCCCAGCATTTT. The V call is TRBV20-1, the J call TRBJ1-5; D is unclear. This CDR3 is built from 11 residues. CDR1 is DFQATT, CDR2 SNEGSKA, per germline (reference sequence). Trimming left V 1 base short and J 9 bases short, with 7 bases between.

This clonotype is labeled as large. The chain has TRBV29-1 and TRBJ2-4; no firm D call. Between the trimmed V and J ends, which lost 4 bases and 3 bases, there was a span of 4 bases. CDR1 and CDR2 (germline): SQVTM, ANQGSEA. The CDR3 loop spans 11 amino acids. For the CDR3, the DNA is TGCAGCGTTGTTGGCAAAAACATTCAGTACTTC. It translates to CSVVGKNIQYF.

This clonotype was counted between two and nine times. The chain is built from TRBV27 and TRBJ2-2; D uncertain. This CDR3 comprises 15 residues. Trimming took off 4 bases at V and 2 bases at J, with 11 bases between the two ends. Germline-derived CDR1 and CDR2 are MNHEY and SMNVEV (reference sequence). The DNA of the CDR3 is TGTGCCAGCAGTTATAGCTTTATCAACACCGGGGAGCTGTTTTTT. It specifies CASSYSFINTGELFF.

The V call is TRBV5-6, the J call TRBJ2-7, with TRBD1 as a possible D gene (6 bases). CDR3 size: 13 residues. In germline, CDR1 is SGHDT, CDR2 YYEEEE. Trimming pared 8 bases from V and 4 bases from J, leaving 16 bases between. CDR3 amino acids: CASSIQGGYEQYF. CDR3 bases: TGTGCCAGTAGCATACAGGGTGGGTACGAGCAGTACTTC.

This clonotype is termed medium-sized. V is TRBV2 and J is TRBJ1-2, with D maybe TRBD1 (5 bases). Trimming left V 6 bases short and J 0 bases short, with 14 bases between. There are 15 residues in the CDR3. Germline V CDR1 and CDR2: SNHLY, FYNNEI. CDR3 coding DNA: TGTGCCAGCAGAGTAAGGGGACCTACTAACTATGGCTACACCTTC. Translated, it gives CASRVRGPTNYGYTF.

In its sample, this clonotype was seen a few times. V and J are TRBV28 and TRBJ2-7; a possible D gene is TRBD1 (6 bases). V lost 5 bases and J 3 bases, leaving 14 bases between the germline ends. The CDR3 is made up of 14 amino acids. Germline V CDR1 and CDR2: MDHEN, SYDVKM. The CDR3 protein is CASSARQVLYEQYF. CDR3 bases: TGTGCCAGCAGTGCGCGACAGGTTCTCTACGAGCAGTACTTC.

Within the sample, this clonotype is large. V is TRBV12-3 or TRBV12-4 and J is TRBJ1-2, with D uncertain. This CDR3 has 13 amino acids. V lost 3 bases, J lost 3 bases, and 8 bases lay in between. Here the CDR3 reads CASSFEPYYGYTF. As DNA, the CDR3 is TGTGCCAGCAGTTTCGAACCTTACTATGGCTACACCTTC.

This clonotype rates as medium-sized. The chain links TRBV5-4 to TRBJ2-5; possibly TRBD1 for D (6 bases). The CDR3 covers 15 residues. Trimming removed 2 bases from V and 2 bases from J, with 13 bases in between. CDR1 and CDR2 from the germline V gene are SGHNT and YYREEE (reference sequence). This CDR3 reads CASSLPGQKQETQYF. The CDR3 DNA sequence: TGTGCCAGCAGCTTACCGGGACAAAAACAAGAGACCCAGTACTTC.

By frequency in the sample, this clonotype is large. This chain joins TRBV3-1 and TRBJ2-1; 13 bases agree with TRBD2. In germline, CDR1 is LGHDT, CDR2 YNNKEL (reference sequence). CDR3 length: 14 residues. V shed 4 bases, J shed 9 bases, and the junction held 3 bases outside the gene matches. CDR3 protein: CASSPGLAGFEQFF. In nucleotides, the CDR3 is TGTGCCAGCAGCCCGGGACTAGCGGGGTTTGAGCAGTTCTTC.

This clonotype is deemed medium-sized. CDR3 nucleotide sequence: TGTGCCTCCCAGGCCAGGGACACAGATACGCAGTATTTT. Translation: CASQARDTDTQYF. V gene TRBV10-3 combines with J gene TRBJ2-3; the D gene is possibly TRBD1 (5 bases). The CDR3 runs to 13 residues. The V end was cut by 11 bases, the J end by 2 bases, with 14 bases between. Germline CDR1 and CDR2: ENHRY and SYGVKD.

This clonotype is classed as medium-sized. J is TRBJ2-7 and V is TRBV20-1; TRBD2 matches at 11 bases. Germline V CDR1 and CDR2: DFQATT, SNEGSKA (reference sequence). There are 14 residues in the CDR3. Trimming took 7 bases from V and 3 from J; bases not matched to a gene: 8. CDR3 sequence (DNA): TGCAGTGTATTAGCGGGGGGGCACAGCTACGAGCAGTACTTC. It codes for CSVLAGGHSYEQYF.

As to this clonotype: This may be a read error: a much more frequent sequence differs by one nucleotide. This chain joins TRBV29-1 and TRBJ2-4, with 7 bases identical to TRBD1. Per germline, CDR1 SQVTM and CDR2 ANQGSEA. The CDR3 is 15 amino acids. Losses at the gene ends were 1 base for V and 13 bases for J; bases not matched to a gene: 16. CDR3 sequence reads: CSVEGTGQTYNEQYF. Here the CDR3 DNA reads TGCAGCGTTGAAGGTACGGGACAGACCTACAATGAGCAGTACTTC. Complete variable domain (other parts from reference TRBV29-1 and TRBJ2-4): SAVISQKPSRDICQRGTSLTIQCQVDSQVTMMFWYRQQPGQSLTLIATANQGSEATYESGFVIDKFPISRPNLTFSTLTVSNMSPEDSSIYLCSVEGTGQTYNEQYFGAGTRLSVL.

This clonotype was picked up a small number of times. The V gene is TRBV19, the J gene TRBJ2-1, with D hard to call. The CDR3 runs to 15 residues. V lost 5 bases and J 6 bases, leaving 17 bases between the germline ends. Germline CDR1 reads LNHDA; CDR2 reads SQIVND (reference sequence). CDR3 coding DNA: TGTGCCAGTAGTCCCCGAGAGCTCTTGGTCAATGAGCAGTTCTTC. Its translation is CASSPRELLVNEQFF.

This clonotype is termed large (0.1 to 1%). The rearrangement joins TRBV2 to TRBJ1-1, with D unresolved. CDR1 is SNHLY and CDR2 is FYNNEI in the germline V gene. This CDR3 has 12 amino acids. V was clipped by 1 base and J by 6 bases, with 6 bases between them. CDR3 DNA sequence: TGTGCCAGCAGTGAAGAAAGGGCTGAAGCTTTCTTT. Residues: CASSEERAEAFF.

In its sample, this clonotype ranks as medium-sized. V and J are TRBV9 and TRBJ2-2, with TRBD2 as a possible D gene (7 bases). The CDR3 has 16 residues. Trimming stripped 3 bases from V and 3 bases from J, with 15 bases between. Germline values: CDR1 SGDLS, CDR2 YYNGEE. CDR3 DNA: TGTGCCAGCAGCGACCTCGGCGGGGGCGACACCGGGGAGCTGTTTTTT. This codes for CASSDLGGGDTGELFF.

V usage is TRBV20-1 and J usage is TRBJ2-3; 8 nucleotides align to TRBD2. Germline V CDR1 and CDR2: DFQATT, SNEGSKA (reference sequence). The CDR3 sequence is 13 residues long. V dropped 6 bases and J dropped 2; count of bases not matched to a gene: 4. The DNA of the CDR3 is TGCAGTGCCGACGGACTAGCCACAGATACGCAGTATTTT. It translates to CSADGLATDTQYF.

This clonotype ranks as large. The chain has TRBV29-1 and TRBJ2-1; 14 bases fit TRBD2. The ends lost 7 bases at V and 5 bases at J; junction bases unmatched: 4. Germline CDR1 SQVTM, CDR2 ANQGSEA. CDR3 length equals 14 residues. The CDR3 sequence is CSGRTSGGHNEQFF. CDR3 sequence (DNA): TGCAGCGGCCGGACTAGCGGGGGGCACAATGAGCAGTTCTTC.

This clonotype counts as large (0.1 to 1%). The chain links TRBV28 to TRBJ2-1, with D perhaps TRBD2 (5 bases). The V and J ends lost 5 bases and 2 bases respectively, with 16 bases between them. Per germline, CDR1 MDHEN and CDR2 SYDVKM. CDR3 length equals 16 residues. CDR3 region: CASSPFGILPYNEQFF. For the CDR3, the DNA is TGTGCCAGCAGTCCCTTCGGGATCTTACCCTACAATGAGCAGTTCTTC. The full variable domain, rest sourced from reference TRBV28 and TRBJ2-1, is DVKVTQSSRYLVKRTGEKVFLECVQDMDHENMFWYRQDPGLGLRLIYFSYDVKMKEKGDIPEGYSVSREKKERFSLILESASTNQTSMYLCASSPFGILPYNEQFFGPGTRLTVL.

This clonotype is medium-sized by share. The chain is built from TRBV20-1 and TRBJ2-7; D perhaps matches TRBD1 (6 bases). The CDR3 is made up of 14 amino acids. The germline V gene encodes CDR1 DFQATT and CDR2 SNEGSKA (reference sequence). V shed 2 bases and J shed 1 base, with 12 bases lying between them. The CDR3 here is CSARNTGLSYEQYF. CDR3 coding DNA: TGCAGTGCTAGAAACACAGGGCTGTCCTACGAGCAGTACTTC.

This clonotype is termed medium-sized. This sequence joins TRBV13 and TRBJ2-1; tentative D call: TRBD1 (5 bases). The CDR3 loop spans 15 amino acids. Germline V gene data show CDR1 as PRHDT and CDR2 as FYEKMQ (reference sequence). Trimming removed 1 base from V and 5 bases from J, with 12 bases in between. CDR3 in amino acids: CASSLDRIRNNEQFF. CDR3 bases: TGTGCCAGCAGCTTAGACAGGATTAGAAACAATGAGCAGTTCTTC.